Shown below are 5 T cell receptor beta chains from a single sample sequenced in a study of CD8 T cells in Susac syndrome. When the RNA was reverse transcribed, random hexamers were used with an input of roughly 0.45 to 1 ug. TCRdb reanalysed the immunoSEQ multiplex PCR reads using MiXCR and keeps one entry per CDR3 protein. This sample yields about 120,000 distinct CDR3 sequences, of which about 95% are seen a single time; 0.095% to 0.1% belongs to the top ten. The sample taken for sequencing was CD4+ T cells from PBMCs. The receptors stem from a human donor in good health.

The V gene is TRBV7-2, the J gene TRBJ2-3; TRBD2 matches 8 bases. The CDR3 consists of 15 residues. V lost 2 bases, J lost 5 bases, and 6 bases stayed unmatched. The germline CDR1 and CDR2 sequences are SGHTA and FQGNSA. The CDR3 sequence: CASSLRAGEGDTQYF. The CDR3 bases are TGTGCCAGCAGCTTAAGAGCGGGAGAGGGAGATACGCAGTATTTT.

V and J are TRBV20-1 and TRBJ2-3; 14 bases are shared with TRBD2. The CDR3 runs to 18 residues. Looked up from germline, CDR1 is DFQATT and CDR2 is SNEGSKA (reference sequence). V was pared by 6 bases and J by 4 bases, with 15 bases of the junction left unmatched. The CDR3 sequence: CSARGLAGERGIADTQYF. The CDR3 bases are TGCAGTGCACGGGGACTAGCGGGAGAAAGGGGGATCGCAGATACGCAGTATTTT.

This clonotype was detected only once. V and J are TRBV5-1 and TRBJ2-2, with D perhaps TRBD2 (6 bases). CDR1 SGHRS and CDR2 YFSETQ come from the germline V gene. V lost 5 bases and J lost 7, with 27 bases in between. The CDR3 is made up of 18 amino acids. The CDR3 sequence: CASRITRESLAGGGELFF. The CDR3 bases are TGCGCCAGCAGGATTACGAGGGAGTCACTAGCAGGAGGCGGGGAGCTGTTTTTT.

The chain is built from TRBV12-3 or TRBV12-4 and TRBJ2-7, with D possibly being TRBD2 (5 bases). V was cut by 4 bases and J by 2 bases, with 9 bases left in between. The CDR3 loop spans 13 amino acids. CDR3 coding DNA: TGTGCCAGCAGTTCACTAGAGACCTACGAGCAGTACTTC. Protein: CASSSLETYEQYF.

This sequence joins TRBV6-2 or TRBV6-3 and TRBJ2-2; 12 nucleotides agree with TRBD2. CDR3 length: 17 amino acids. Germline V gene sequence: CDR1 MNHEY, CDR2 SVGEGT. Trimming removed 6 bases from V and 4 bases from J; junction bases left unmatched: 9. CDR3 in amino acids: CASSLRTSGILTGELFF. In DNA form, the CDR3 reads TGTGCCAGCAGCCTCAGGACTAGCGGGATACTCACCGGGGAGCTGTTTTTT.